The next 15 T cell receptor beta chains were all read from a single sample in a study of OX40 agonist ivuxolimab in advanced cancers. Data came from immunoSEQ multiplex PCR; TCRdb stores just in-frame clones and leaves some out. The sample contains about 87,000 clones, 83% of which appear only once. The material sequenced was CD4+ or CD8+ T cells sorted from blood, taken in a trial of the OX40 agonist ivuxolimab. Receptor source: an adult with an advanced solid tumor such as melanoma, head and neck, liver or kidney cancer.

The rearrangement joins TRBV30 to TRBJ2-2; no clear D gene. The CDR3 extends over 13 amino acids. Trimming took 1 base from V and 6 from J, leaving 9 bases between them. The germline CDR1 and CDR2 sequences are GTSNPN and SVGIG (reference sequence). CDR3 nucleotides: TGTGCCTGGAGTGGCCAATACCCCGGGGAGCTGTTTTTT. Translating gives CAWSGQYPGELFF.

This clone is labeled as medium-sized. J is TRBJ2-5 and V is TRBV29-1; D perhaps matches TRBD1 (6 bases). This CDR3 comprises 12 residues. V was trimmed by 4 bases and J by 3 bases, leaving 9 bases between them. Germline V gene lookup returns CDR1 SQVTM and CDR2 ANQGSEA. DNA of the CDR3: TGCAGCGTTGGGGCAGGGGAAGAGACCCAGTACTTC. Translated, it gives CSVGAGEETQYF.

V gene TRBV7-3 combines with J gene TRBJ2-2, with 7 bases aligning to TRBD1. In germline, CDR1 is SGHTA, CDR2 FQGTGA. The CDR3 covers 13 residues. With V trimmed by 5 bases and J by 9 bases, 6 bases remained unmatched. CDR3: CASSPNRGRELFF. DNA for the CDR3: TGTGCCAGCAGCCCCAACAGGGGCCGGGAGCTGTTTTTT.

The rearrangement links TRBV6-6 to TRBJ2-2; D unclear. Germline loops: CDR1 MNHNY, CDR2 SVGAGI (reference sequence). V lost 6 bases to trimming and J lost 4 bases, with 6 bases between them. The CDR3 spans 12 residues. CDR3 region: CASSSPTGELFF. CDR3 DNA sequence: TGTGCCAGCAGCTCCCCCACCGGGGAGCTGTTTTTT.

The CDR3 coding sequence is TGCGCCAGCAGCTATAACGGGGCAAACAATGAGCAGTTCTTC. Protein: CASSYNGANNEQFF. The gene calls are TRBV5-1 and TRBJ2-1; possibly TRBD1 or TRBD2 for D (5 bases each). V was trimmed by 3 bases and J by 5 bases, leaving 12 bases between them. The length of the CDR3 is 14 residues. From germline, CDR1 is SGHRS and CDR2 YFSETQ.

In its sample, this clone was seen once. The gene calls are TRBV9 and TRBJ1-4; 8 bases match TRBD1. In germline, CDR1 is SGDLS, CDR2 YYNGEE. Trimming took 6 bases from V and 4 from J; bases not matched to a gene: 8. The CDR3 runs 15 residues. The CDR3 DNA reads TGTGCCAGCAACCAAGGGGACAGGAATAATGAAAAACTGTTTTTT. The encoded protein is CASNQGDRNNEKLFF.

This sequence joins TRBV2 and TRBJ1-3; D is ambiguous. Trimming removed 10 bases from V and 0 bases from J, with 16 bases in between. Germline V CDR1 and CDR2: SNHLY, FYNNEI. This CDR3 contains 15 residues. CDR3 coding DNA: TGTGCCACTCTCAATGGGCCCCTCTCTGGAAACACCATATATTTT. Translation: CATLNGPLSGNTIYF. Together with reference TRBV2 and TRBJ1-3, the CDR3 gives the full variable domain: EPEVTQTPSHQVTQMGQEVILRCVPISNHLYFYWYRQILGQKVEFLVSFYNNEISEKSEIFDDQFSVERPDGSNFTLKIRSTKLEDSAMYFCATLNGPLSGNTIYFGEGSWLTVV.

The V and J genes are TRBV7-3 and TRBJ1-6, with D possibly matching TRBD1 (5 bases). The CDR3 runs 14 residues. Germline loops: CDR1 SGHTA, CDR2 FQGTGA. The V gene lost 3 bases and the J gene lost 7 bases, with 10 bases spanning the gap. CDR3 nucleotide sequence: TGTGCCAGCAGCTTGGGGACGGCAAATTCACCCCTCCACTTT. Its translation: CASSLGTANSPLHF.

CDR3 in amino acids: CAISESAGFSNTGELFF. The CDR3 nucleotides are TGTGCCATCAGTGAGTCAGCAGGCTTTTCGAACACCGGGGAGCTGTTTTTT. The chain couples TRBV10-3 to TRBJ2-2, with unresolved D. From germline, CDR1 is ENHRY and CDR2 SYGVKD. Trimming stripped 0 bases from V and 0 bases from J, with 11 bases between. There are 17 residues in the CDR3.

V is TRBV27 and J is TRBJ1-4; 9 bases match TRBD1. Germline V gene sequence: CDR1 MNHEY, CDR2 SMNVEV (reference sequence). The CDR3 spans 15 residues. With V trimmed by 3 bases and J by 7 bases, 6 bases remained unmatched. The CDR3 loop is CASSLAGQGGEKLFF. The CDR3 nucleotides read TGTGCCAGCAGTTTGGCGGGACAGGGTGGTGAAAAACTGTTTTTT.

The V call is TRBV19, the J call TRBJ1-2; TRBD1 matches at 7 bases. Germline-derived CDR1 and CDR2 are LNHDA and SQIVND (reference sequence). This CDR3 region has 16 residues. With V trimmed by 6 bases and J by 3 bases, 13 bases remained unmatched. CDR3 loop: CASRFTWDSGHYGYTF. CDR3 DNA sequence: TGTGCCAGTAGGTTCACATGGGACAGTGGACACTATGGCTACACCTTC.

CDR3 DNA sequence: TGTGCCAGCAGTTACATAGGGGGTGAAGCTTTCTTT. The encoded protein is CASSYIGGEAFF. The chain has TRBV6-5 and TRBJ1-1; possibly TRBD1 for D (6 bases). Per the germline V gene, CDR1 is MNHEY and CDR2 is SVGAGI. The ends were cut back, 2 bases at V and 7 bases at J, with 8 bases in the middle. This CDR3 has 12 residues.

The V gene is TRBV27, the J gene TRBJ2-5; 9 bases match TRBD2. Trimming took 6 bases from V and 5 from J; bases not matched to a gene: 4. The CDR3 loop spans 13 amino acids. Per germline, CDR1 MNHEY and CDR2 SMNVEV (reference sequence). For the CDR3, the DNA is TGTGCCAGCAGGGGACTAGCCGGCGAGACCCAGTACTTC. The encoded protein is CASRGLAGETQYF.

The table lists this clone with a few counts. The V call is TRBV7-9, the J call TRBJ2-7; D is perhaps TRBD2 (5 bases). Trimming removed 11 bases from V and 3 bases from J, with 14 bases in between. This CDR3 spans 12 amino acids. Germline CDR1 is SEHNR and CDR2 is FQNEAQ (reference sequence). The CDR3 DNA reads TGTGCCTCCACCCCCGGGATCTACGAGCAGTACTTC. Translating it yields CASTPGIYEQYF.

V and J are TRBV7-2 and TRBJ1-5, with a tentative D call TRBD1 (5 bases). V was shortened by 1 base and J by 8 bases, with 15 bases between the two germline ends. Germline lookup yields CDR1 SGHTA and CDR2 FQGNSA. CDR3 length equals 15 residues. This CDR3 is CASSLVGQGNEPQHF. The CDR3 coding sequence is TGTGCCAGCAGCTTAGTAGGGCAGGGTAACGAGCCCCAGCATTTT.